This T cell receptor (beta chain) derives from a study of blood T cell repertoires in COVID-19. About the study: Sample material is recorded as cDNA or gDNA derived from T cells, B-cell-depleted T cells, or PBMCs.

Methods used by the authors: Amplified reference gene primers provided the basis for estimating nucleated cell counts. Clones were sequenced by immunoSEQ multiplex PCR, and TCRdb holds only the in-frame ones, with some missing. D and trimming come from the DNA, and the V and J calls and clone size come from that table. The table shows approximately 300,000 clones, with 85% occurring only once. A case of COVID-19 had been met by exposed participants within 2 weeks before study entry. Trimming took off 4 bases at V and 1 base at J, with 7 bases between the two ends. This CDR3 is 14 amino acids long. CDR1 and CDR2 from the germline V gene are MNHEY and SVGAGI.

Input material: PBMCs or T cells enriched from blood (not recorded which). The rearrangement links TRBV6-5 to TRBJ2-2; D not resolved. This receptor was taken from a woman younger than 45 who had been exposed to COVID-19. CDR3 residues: CASSSRGNTGELFF. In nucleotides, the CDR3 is TGTGCCAGCAGTTCACGAGGGAACACCGGGGAGCTGTTTTTT.